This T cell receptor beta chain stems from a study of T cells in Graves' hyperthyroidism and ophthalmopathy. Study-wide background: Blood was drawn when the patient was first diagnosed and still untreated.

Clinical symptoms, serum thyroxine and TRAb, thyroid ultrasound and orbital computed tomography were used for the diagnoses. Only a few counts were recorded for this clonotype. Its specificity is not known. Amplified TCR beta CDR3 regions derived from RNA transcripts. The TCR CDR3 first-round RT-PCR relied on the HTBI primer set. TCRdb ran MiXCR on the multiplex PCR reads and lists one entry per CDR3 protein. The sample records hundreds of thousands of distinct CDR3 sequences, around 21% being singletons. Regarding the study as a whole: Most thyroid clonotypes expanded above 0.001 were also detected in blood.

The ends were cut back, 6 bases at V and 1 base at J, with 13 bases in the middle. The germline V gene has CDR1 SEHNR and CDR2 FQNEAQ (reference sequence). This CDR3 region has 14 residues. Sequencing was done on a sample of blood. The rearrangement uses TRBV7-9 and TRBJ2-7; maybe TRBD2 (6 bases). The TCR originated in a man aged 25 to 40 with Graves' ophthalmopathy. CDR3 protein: CASSSTGTSYEQYF. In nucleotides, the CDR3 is TGTGCCAGCAGTAGCACCGGGACTTCCTACGAGCAGTACTTC.